The 4 T cell receptor beta chains presented below share a single source sample, sequenced in a study of blood T cell repertoires in COVID-19. TCRdb's copy holds only in-frame clones and misses some; the assay was immunoSEQ multiplex PCR. The sample records tens of thousands of clones, approximately 88% being singletons. The sample comprised peripheral blood. Receptors originate from a man aged 60 to 75 with COVID-19, enrolled during active disease.

V and J are TRBV7-3 and TRBJ2-2; TRBD2 agrees at 7 bases. The CDR3 runs 16 residues. The ends lost 1 base at V and 0 bases at J; junction bases unmatched: 2. Germline V gives CDR1 SGHTA, CDR2 FQGTGA. The CDR3 loop is CASSLRDYSNTGELFF. The CDR3 nucleotides are TGTGCCAGCAGCTTAAGGGACTACTCGAACACCGGGGAGCTGTTTTTT.

The chain combines TRBV3-1 (or the pseudogene TRBV3-2) with TRBJ2-7, with TRBD1 identical over 11 bases. Germline V CDR1 and CDR2: LGHDT, YNNKEL (reference sequence). This CDR3 is built from 15 residues. Trimming cost V 0 bases and J 6 bases; bases outside gene matches: 4. The CDR3 here is CASSQDTGQGVEQYF. As DNA, the CDR3 is TGTGCCAGCAGCCAAGATACGGGACAGGGGGTCGAGCAGTACTTC.

J is TRBJ2-7 and V is TRBV2; 9 bases are shared with TRBD2. CDR3 length: 14 amino acids. The V gene's germline CDR1 is SNHLY and CDR2 FYNNEI. The trim removed 2 bases at V and 3 bases at J, leaving 2 bases unmatched. CDR3 sequence: CASSEPSGDYEQYF. The CDR3 DNA is TGTGCCAGCAGTGAACCTAGCGGGGACTACGAGCAGTACTTC. The full variable domain, completed using reference TRBV2 and TRBJ2-7, is EPEVTQTPSHQVTQMGQEVILRCVPISNHLYFYWYRQILGQKVEFLVSFYNNEISEKSEIFDDQFSVERPDGSNFTLKIRSTKLEDSAMYFCASSEPSGDYEQYFGPGTRLTVT.

J is TRBJ1-1 and V is TRBV5-4; D uncertain. V was trimmed by 2 bases and J by 3 bases, leaving 11 bases between them. Per the germline V gene, CDR1 is SGHNT and CDR2 is YYREEE (reference sequence). The CDR3 has 14 amino acids. CDR3 in DNA: TGTGCCAGCAGCTTAACCGGGTCGGACACTGAAGCTTTCTTT. This sequence encodes CASSLTGSDTEAFF.